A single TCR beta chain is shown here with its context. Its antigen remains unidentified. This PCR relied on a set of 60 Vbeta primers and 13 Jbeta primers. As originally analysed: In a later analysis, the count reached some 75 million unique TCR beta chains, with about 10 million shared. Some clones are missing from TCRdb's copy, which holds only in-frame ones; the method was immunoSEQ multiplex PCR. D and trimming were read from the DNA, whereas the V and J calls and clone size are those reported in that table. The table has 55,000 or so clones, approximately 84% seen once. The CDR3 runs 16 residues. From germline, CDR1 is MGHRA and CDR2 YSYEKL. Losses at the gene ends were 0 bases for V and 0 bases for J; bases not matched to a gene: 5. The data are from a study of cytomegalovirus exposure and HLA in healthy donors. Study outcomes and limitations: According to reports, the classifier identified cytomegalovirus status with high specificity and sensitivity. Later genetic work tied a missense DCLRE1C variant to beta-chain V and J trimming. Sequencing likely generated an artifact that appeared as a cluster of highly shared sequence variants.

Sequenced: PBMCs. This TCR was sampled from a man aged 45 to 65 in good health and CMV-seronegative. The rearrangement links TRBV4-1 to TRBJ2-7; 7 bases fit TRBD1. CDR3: CASSQEGAGGSYEQYF. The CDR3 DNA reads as TGCGCCAGCAGCCAAGAAGGCGCAGGGGGCTCCTACGAGCAGTACTTC.